Following are 16 T cell receptor beta chains from one sample sequenced in a study of blood T cell repertoires in COVID-19. Data came from immunoSEQ multiplex PCR; TCRdb stores just in-frame clones and leaves some out. The table includes a few hundred thousand clones, about 90% detected once. Sequenced input: peripheral blood. These receptors came from a woman aged 25 to 39 with COVID-19, enrolled during active disease.

Here the CDR3 reads CASSSPLGTGRTEAFF. The DNA for the CDR3 is TGTGCCAGCAGTTCCCCCCTCGGGACAGGGCGAACTGAAGCTTTCTTT. The rearrangement joins TRBV6-5 to TRBJ1-1; 9 bases align to TRBD1. Germline CDR1 is MNHEY and CDR2 is SVGAGI. This CDR3 is built from 16 residues. V was pared by 4 bases and J by 5 bases, with 11 bases of the junction left unmatched.

The CDR3 reads CASSLRDRIRTGELFF. In DNA form, the CDR3 reads TGTGCCAGCAGCCTCCGGGACAGGATAAGAACCGGGGAGCTGTTTTTT. This sequence joins TRBV5-6 and TRBJ2-2; 8 bases agree with TRBD1. The V and J ends lost 4 bases and 5 bases, in that order; junction bases with no gene match: 10. Germline CDR1 reads SGHDT; CDR2 reads YYEEEE. This CDR3 is built from 16 residues.

This clone was counted a single time. The V gene is TRBV19, the J gene TRBJ1-5, with D uncertain. The ends were cut back, 8 bases at V and 7 bases at J, with 24 bases in the middle. CDR1 is LNHDA, CDR2 SQIVND, per germline (reference sequence). CDR3 length: 16 residues. The CDR3 DNA reads as TGTGCCAGTGAAGGACGGGGATCCGGAAGGTGGCAGCCCCAGCATTTT. Its protein is CASEGRGSGRWQPQHF.

The chain combines TRBV19 with TRBJ1-1; D not resolved. Deletions cut 7 bases from V and 2 bases from J, with 11 bases between. The CDR3 totals 13 residues. CDR1 is LNHDA, CDR2 SQIVND, per germline (reference sequence). In nucleotides, the CDR3 is TGTGCCAGTAATTGGGAGTATAACACTGAAGCTTTCTTT. Translated: CASNWEYNTEAFF.

This rearrangement joins TRBV27 to TRBJ1-5; D call uncertain. Germline V gene sequence: CDR1 MNHEY, CDR2 SMNVEV (reference sequence). This CDR3 is built from 16 residues. With 8 bases removed from V and 0 bases from J, the gap between germline ends came to 17 bases. Written as DNA, the CDR3 is TGTGCCAGCGGACCAACGGGCGGGTCTAGCAATCAGCCCCAGCATTTT. Protein product: CASGPTGGSSNQPQHF.

The chain uses TRBV5-5 and TRBJ1-6; 7 nucleotides line up with TRBD1. Germline CDR1 SGHKS, CDR2 YYEKEE (reference sequence). Trimming removed 2 bases from V and 11 bases from J; junction bases left unmatched: 7. The CDR3 spans 14 residues. The CDR3 is CASSFSPTGTPLHF. The CDR3, as DNA: TGTGCCAGCAGCTTCTCCCCGACAGGGACACCCCTCCACTTT.

V is TRBV5-1 and J is TRBJ2-1; possibly TRBD1 for D (6 bases). This CDR3 region has 13 residues. Germline V gives CDR1 SGHRS, CDR2 YFSETQ. V lost 2 bases, J lost 8 bases, and 11 bases lay in between. DNA for the CDR3: TGCGCCAGCAGCTTATCGACAGGTGATGAGCAGTTCTTC. It encodes CASSLSTGDEQFF. Full variable domain (rest looked up from reference TRBV5-1 and TRBJ2-1): KAGVTQTPRYLIKTRGQQVTLSCSPISGHRSVSWYQQTPGQGLQFLFEYFSETQRNKGNFPGRFSGRQFSNSRSEMNVSTLELGDSALYLCASSLSTGDEQFFGPGTRLTVL.

This chain uses TRBV30 with TRBJ1-6, with D perhaps TRBD1 (5 bases). Germline CDR1 is GTSNPN and CDR2 is SVGIG (reference sequence). V lost 2 bases and J 10 bases, leaving 18 bases between the germline ends. The CDR3 has 15 amino acids. The CDR3 nucleotides are TGTGCCTGGAGTCCCCTCCGGTGGGGCGGATCACCCCTCCACTTT. Amino acid sequence: CAWSPLRWGGSPLHF.

The genes are TRBV9 and TRBJ1-2; no clear D. CDR1 and CDR2 from the germline V gene are SGDLS and YYNGEE. This CDR3 spans 12 amino acids. Deletions cut 4 bases from V and 7 bases from J, with 11 bases between. The DNA for the CDR3 is TGTGCCAGCAGCCCACCCGCGGGTGGCTACACCTTC. This gives the protein CASSPPAGGYTF.

This chain connects TRBV6-2 or TRBV6-3 to TRBJ2-3; the match to TRBD2 covers 8 bases. Trimming at V came to 3 bases and at J to 1 base, leaving 6 bases not matched to a gene. The CDR3 runs to 16 residues. Germline V CDR1 and CDR2: MNHEY, SVGEGT. CDR3 loop: CASSYYSGVGTDTQYF. CDR3 DNA: TGTGCCAGCAGTTATTATAGCGGGGTGGGCACAGATACGCAGTATTTT.

The V and J genes are TRBV7-8 and TRBJ1-3; the D is unclear. The CDR3 runs to 16 residues. CDR1 SGHVS and CDR2 FQNEAQ come from the germline V gene. Between the trimmed V and J ends, which lost 4 bases and 0 bases, there was a span of 13 bases. CDR3 in amino acids: CASSSRGGSSGNTIYF. In DNA, the CDR3 is TGTGCCAGCAGCTCCCGCGGTGGGAGCTCTGGAAACACCATATATTTT.

This clone appeared a few times. This sequence joins TRBV3-1 (or the pseudogene TRBV3-2) and TRBJ2-5; D may be TRBD1 (6 bases). V was cut by 0 bases and J by 6 bases, with 11 bases left in between. The CDR3 totals 14 residues. Germline V gene data show CDR1 as LGHDT and CDR2 as YNNKEL (reference sequence). For the CDR3, the DNA is TGTGCCAGCAGCCAAGATAGGGGGACAAAGACCCAGTACTTC. Translation: CASSQDRGTKTQYF.

This chain connects TRBV4-1 to TRBJ2-7; the match to TRBD1 covers 9 bases. Losses at the gene ends were 1 base for V and 2 bases for J; bases not matched to a gene: 3. The CDR3 spans 15 residues. Germline lookup yields CDR1 MGHRA and CDR2 YSYEKL. As DNA, the CDR3 is TGCGCCAGCAGCCAAGGGACAGGGGTAACCTACGAGCAGTACTTC. Its protein product is CASSQGTGVTYEQYF.

The chain links TRBV6-5 to TRBJ2-7, with 10 positions matching TRBD1. CDR1 MNHEY and CDR2 SVGAGI come from the germline V gene. This CDR3 spans 13 amino acids. Germline trimming cut 7 bases from V and 6 bases from J; bases unmatched to any gene: 6. CDR3: CASTQGQGGEQYF. The CDR3 coding sequence is TGTGCCAGCACCCAAGGACAGGGGGGCGAGCAGTACTTC.

The chain recombines TRBV30 with TRBJ1-1; 7 bases agree with TRBD1. V trimming: 0 bases; J trimming: 6 bases; junction bases outside the gene matches: 7. Germline V gene lookup returns CDR1 GTSNPN and CDR2 SVGIG (reference sequence). The CDR3 loop spans 14 amino acids. This CDR3 is CAWSVQQGRPEAFF. The CDR3 bases are TGTGCCTGGAGTGTACAACAGGGGAGGCCTGAAGCTTTCTTT.

The chain uses TRBV19 and TRBJ2-3; D is possibly TRBD1 (6 bases). The germline gives CDR1 LNHDA, CDR2 SQIVND (reference sequence). Trimming took off 11 bases at V and 6 bases at J, with 21 bases between the two ends. The CDR3 extends over 14 amino acids. CDR3 protein: CASKSGDTMDTQYF. The CDR3 region has the DNA TGTGCCTCGAAGTCAGGGGACACTATGGATACGCAGTATTTT.